This T cell receptor (beta chain) was profiled in a study of T-cell reconstitution after alpha-beta-depleted transplantation in children. Preparation of the TCRbeta library used unique molecular identifiers. TCRdb re-called the PCR reads through MiXCR, storing one row per CDR3 protein. This table has approximately 490,000 distinct CDR3 sequences, 9.5% to 15% appearing once. This CDR3 region has 16 residues. Germline V gene sequence: CDR1 MNHNS, CDR2 SASEGT. V lost 4 bases and J lost 5; bases outside the gene matches: 11. The sample in question was PBMCs from the stem cell graft donor, obtained from the stem cell graft. The receptor's source is a human donor who donated a stem cell graft to a child with combined immunodeficiency. The V and J genes are TRBV6-1 and TRBJ1-5, with TRBD1 identical over 7 bases. This chain's CDR3 is CASSVKWTGVDQPQHF. Written as DNA, the CDR3 is TGTGCCAGCAGTGTAAAGTGGACAGGAGTCGATCAGCCCCAGCATTTT.